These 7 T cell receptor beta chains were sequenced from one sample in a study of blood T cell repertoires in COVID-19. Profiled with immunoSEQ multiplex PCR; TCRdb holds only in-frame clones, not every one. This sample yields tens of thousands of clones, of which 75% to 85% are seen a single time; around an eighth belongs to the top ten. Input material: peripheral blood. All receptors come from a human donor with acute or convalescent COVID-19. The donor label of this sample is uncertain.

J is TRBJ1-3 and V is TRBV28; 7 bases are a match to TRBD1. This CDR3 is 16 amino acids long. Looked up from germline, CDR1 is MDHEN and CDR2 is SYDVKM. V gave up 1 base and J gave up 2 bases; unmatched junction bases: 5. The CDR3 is CASSLSAGGTGNTIYF. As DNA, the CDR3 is TGTGCCAGCAGTTTATCGGCAGGGGGAACTGGAAACACCATATATTTT.

CDR3 loop: CASSMKQGARGANVLTF. CDR3 bases: TGTGCCAGTAGTATGAAGCAGGGGGCGAGGGGGGCCAACGTCCTGACTTTC. The genes are TRBV19 and TRBJ2-6; 8 bases align to TRBD1. Germline V gene lookup returns CDR1 LNHDA and CDR2 SQIVND (reference sequence). This CDR3 comprises 17 residues. J gave up 4 bases and V 3 bases, and 8 bases lay outside the gene matches.

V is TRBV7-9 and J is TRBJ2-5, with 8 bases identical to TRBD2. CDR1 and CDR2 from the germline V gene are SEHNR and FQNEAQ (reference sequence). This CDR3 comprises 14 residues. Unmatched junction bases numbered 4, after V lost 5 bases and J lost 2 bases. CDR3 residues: CASSRGGRQETQYF. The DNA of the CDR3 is TGTGCCAGCAGCCGGGGGGGCCGGCAAGAGACCCAGTACTTC.

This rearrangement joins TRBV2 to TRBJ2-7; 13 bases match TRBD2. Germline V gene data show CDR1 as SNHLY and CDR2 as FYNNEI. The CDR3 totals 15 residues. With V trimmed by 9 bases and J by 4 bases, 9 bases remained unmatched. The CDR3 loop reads CASRTSGGLWYEQYF. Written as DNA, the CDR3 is TGTGCCAGTCGGACTAGCGGGGGTCTATGGTACGAGCAGTACTTC.

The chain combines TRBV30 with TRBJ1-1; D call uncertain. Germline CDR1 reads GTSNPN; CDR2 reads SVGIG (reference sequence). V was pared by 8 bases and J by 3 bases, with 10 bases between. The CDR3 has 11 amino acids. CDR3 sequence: CALLRDTEAFF. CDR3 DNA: TGTGCCCTGCTGAGGGACACTGAAGCTTTCTTT.

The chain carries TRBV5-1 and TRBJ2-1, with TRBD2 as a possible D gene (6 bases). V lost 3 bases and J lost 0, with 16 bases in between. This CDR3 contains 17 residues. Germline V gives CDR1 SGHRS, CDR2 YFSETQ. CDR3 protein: CASSSTGTASSYNEQFF. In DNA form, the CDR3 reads TGCGCCAGCAGCTCCACTGGGACTGCGAGCTCCTACAATGAGCAGTTCTTC. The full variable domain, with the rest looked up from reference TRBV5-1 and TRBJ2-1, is KAGVTQTPRYLIKTRGQQVTLSCSPISGHRSVSWYQQTPGQGLQFLFEYFSETQRNKGNFPGRFSGRQFSNSRSEMNVSTLELGDSALYLCASSSTGTASSYNEQFFGPGTRLTVL.

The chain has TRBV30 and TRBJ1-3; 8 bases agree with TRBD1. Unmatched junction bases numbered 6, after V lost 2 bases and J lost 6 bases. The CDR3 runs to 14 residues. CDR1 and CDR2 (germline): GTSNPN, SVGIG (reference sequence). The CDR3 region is CAWSPTGGANTIYF. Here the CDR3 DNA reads TGTGCCTGGAGTCCAACAGGGGGTGCAAACACCATATATTTT.